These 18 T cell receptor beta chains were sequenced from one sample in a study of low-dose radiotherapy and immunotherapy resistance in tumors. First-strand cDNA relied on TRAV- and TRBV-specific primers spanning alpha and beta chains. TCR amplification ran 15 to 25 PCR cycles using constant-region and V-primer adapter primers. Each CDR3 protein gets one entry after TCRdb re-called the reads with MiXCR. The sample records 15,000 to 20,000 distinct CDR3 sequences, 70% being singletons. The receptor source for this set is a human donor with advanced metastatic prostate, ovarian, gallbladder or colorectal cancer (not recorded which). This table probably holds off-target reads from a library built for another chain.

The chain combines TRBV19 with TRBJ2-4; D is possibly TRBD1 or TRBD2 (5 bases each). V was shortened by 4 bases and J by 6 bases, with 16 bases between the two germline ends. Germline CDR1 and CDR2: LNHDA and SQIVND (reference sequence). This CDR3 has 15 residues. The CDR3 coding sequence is TGTGCCAGTAGTAGTGCCGGGACCCGGGGAAACATTCAGTACTTC. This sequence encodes CASSSAGTRGNIQYF.

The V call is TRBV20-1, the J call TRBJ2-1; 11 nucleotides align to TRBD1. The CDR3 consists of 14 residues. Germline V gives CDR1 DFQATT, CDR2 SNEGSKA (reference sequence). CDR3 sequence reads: CIADGQGAHNEQFF. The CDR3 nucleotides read TGCATTGCGGACGGACAGGGGGCCCACAATGAGCAGTTCTTC.

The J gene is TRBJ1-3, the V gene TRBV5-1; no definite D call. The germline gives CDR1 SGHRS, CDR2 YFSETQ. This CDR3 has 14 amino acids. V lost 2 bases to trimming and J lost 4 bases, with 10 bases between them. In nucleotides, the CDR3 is TGCGCCAGCAGCTTACCGGACCCCGGAAACACCATATATTTT. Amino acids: CASSLPDPGNTIYF.

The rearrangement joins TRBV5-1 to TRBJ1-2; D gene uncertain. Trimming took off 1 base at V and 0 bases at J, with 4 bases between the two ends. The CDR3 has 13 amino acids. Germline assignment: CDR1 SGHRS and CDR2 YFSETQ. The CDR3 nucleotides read TGCGCCAGCAGCTTGACAGCTAACTATGGCTACACCTTC. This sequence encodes CASSLTANYGYTF.

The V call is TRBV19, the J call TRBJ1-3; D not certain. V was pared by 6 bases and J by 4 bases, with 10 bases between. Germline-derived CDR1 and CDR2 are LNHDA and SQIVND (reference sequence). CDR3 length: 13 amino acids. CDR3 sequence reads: CASSPKVGNTIYF. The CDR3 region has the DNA TGTGCCAGTAGCCCCAAAGTCGGAAACACCATATATTTT.

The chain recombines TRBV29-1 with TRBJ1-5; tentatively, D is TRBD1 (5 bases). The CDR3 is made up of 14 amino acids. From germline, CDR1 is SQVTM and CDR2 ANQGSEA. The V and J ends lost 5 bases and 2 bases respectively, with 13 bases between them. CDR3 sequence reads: CSVSRAGGNQPQHF. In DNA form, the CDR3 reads TGCAGCGTTTCCAGGGCGGGGGGCAATCAGCCCCAGCATTTT.

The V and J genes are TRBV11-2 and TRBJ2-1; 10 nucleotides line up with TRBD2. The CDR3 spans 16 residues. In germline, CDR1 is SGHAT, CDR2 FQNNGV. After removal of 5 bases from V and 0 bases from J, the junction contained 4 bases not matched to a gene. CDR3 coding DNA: TGTGCCAGCAGCCGGCTAGCGGGGGACTCCTACAATGAGCAGTTCTTC. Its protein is CASSRLAGDSYNEQFF.

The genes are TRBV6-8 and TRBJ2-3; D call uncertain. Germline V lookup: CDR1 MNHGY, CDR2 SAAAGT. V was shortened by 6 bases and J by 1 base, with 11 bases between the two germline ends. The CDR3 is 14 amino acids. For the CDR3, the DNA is TGTGCCAGCAGGGCCGACCGACGCACAGATACGCAGTATTTT. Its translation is CASRADRRTDTQYF.

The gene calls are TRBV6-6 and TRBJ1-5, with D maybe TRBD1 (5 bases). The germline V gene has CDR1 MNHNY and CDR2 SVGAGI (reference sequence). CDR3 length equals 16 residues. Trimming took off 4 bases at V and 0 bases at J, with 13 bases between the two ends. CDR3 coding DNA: TGTGCCAGCAGTTTCGGCAGGGCGGCTAGCAATCAGCCCCAGCATTTT. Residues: CASSFGRAASNQPQHF.

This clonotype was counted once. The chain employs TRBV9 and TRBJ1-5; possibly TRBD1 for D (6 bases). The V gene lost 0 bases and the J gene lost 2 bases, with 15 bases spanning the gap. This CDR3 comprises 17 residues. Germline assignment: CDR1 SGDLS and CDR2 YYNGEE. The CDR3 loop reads CASSVVLGGSRNQPQHF. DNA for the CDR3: TGTGCCAGCAGCGTAGTGTTAGGGGGTTCTCGCAATCAGCCCCAGCATTTT.

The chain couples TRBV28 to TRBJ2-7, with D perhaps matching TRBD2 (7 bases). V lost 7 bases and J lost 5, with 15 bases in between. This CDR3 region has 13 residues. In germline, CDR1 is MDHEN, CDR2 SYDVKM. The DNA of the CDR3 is TGTGCCAGCAAAGGGGGGGGAGCCCACGAGCAGTACTTC. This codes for CASKGGGAHEQYF. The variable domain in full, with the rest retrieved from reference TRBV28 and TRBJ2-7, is DVKVTQSSRYLVKRTGEKVFLECVQDMDHENMFWYRQDPGLGLRLIYFSYDVKMKEKGDIPEGYSVSREKKERFSLILESASTNQTSMYLCASKGGGAHEQYFGPGTRLTVT.

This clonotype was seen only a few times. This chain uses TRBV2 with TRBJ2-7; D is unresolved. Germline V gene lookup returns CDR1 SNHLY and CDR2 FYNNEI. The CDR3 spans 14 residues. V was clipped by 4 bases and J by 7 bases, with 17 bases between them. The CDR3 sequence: CASSVGNSPEEQYF. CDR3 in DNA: TGTGCCAGCAGTGTAGGTAATTCCCCTGAGGAGCAGTACTTC.

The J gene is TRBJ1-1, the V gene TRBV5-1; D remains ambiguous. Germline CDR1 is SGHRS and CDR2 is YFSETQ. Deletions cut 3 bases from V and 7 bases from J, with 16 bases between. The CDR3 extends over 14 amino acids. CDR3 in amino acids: CASSSTITGSEAFF. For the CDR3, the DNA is TGCGCCAGCAGCTCAACTATTACCGGGAGTGAAGCTTTCTTT. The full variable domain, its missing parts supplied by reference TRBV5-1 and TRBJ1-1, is KAGVTQTPRYLIKTRGQQVTLSCSPISGHRSVSWYQQTPGQGLQFLFEYFSETQRNKGNFPGRFSGRQFSNSRSEMNVSTLELGDSALYLCASSSTITGSEAFFGQGTRLTVV.

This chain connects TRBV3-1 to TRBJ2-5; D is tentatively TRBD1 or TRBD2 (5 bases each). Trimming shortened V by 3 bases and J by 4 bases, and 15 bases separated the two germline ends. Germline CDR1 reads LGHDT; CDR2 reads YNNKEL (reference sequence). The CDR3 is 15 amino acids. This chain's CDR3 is CASSHVKSGTETQYF. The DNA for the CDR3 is TGTGCCAGCAGCCACGTCAAATCCGGGACAGAGACCCAGTACTTC.

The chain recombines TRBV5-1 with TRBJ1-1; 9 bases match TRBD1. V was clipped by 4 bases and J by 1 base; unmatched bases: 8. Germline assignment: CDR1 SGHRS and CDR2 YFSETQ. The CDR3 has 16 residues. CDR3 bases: TGCGCCAGCAGCCAGACGGGACAGGGTGGGAACACTGAAGCTTTCTTT. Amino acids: CASSQTGQGGNTEAFF.

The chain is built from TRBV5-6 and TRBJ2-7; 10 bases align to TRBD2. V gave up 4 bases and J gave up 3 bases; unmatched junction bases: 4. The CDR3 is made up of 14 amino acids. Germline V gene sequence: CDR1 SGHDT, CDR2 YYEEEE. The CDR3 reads CASSRTSGIYEQYF. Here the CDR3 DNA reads TGTGCCAGCAGCCGGACTAGCGGAATCTACGAGCAGTACTTC.

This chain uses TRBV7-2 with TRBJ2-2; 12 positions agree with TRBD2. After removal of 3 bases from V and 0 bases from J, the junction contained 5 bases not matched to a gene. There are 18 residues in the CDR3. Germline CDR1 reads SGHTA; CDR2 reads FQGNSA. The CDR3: CASSFRLAGVSNTGELFF. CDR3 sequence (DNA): TGTGCCAGCAGCTTTCGACTAGCGGGAGTATCGAACACCGGGGAGCTGTTTTTT. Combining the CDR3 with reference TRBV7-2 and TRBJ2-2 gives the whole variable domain GAGVSQSPSNKVTEKGKDVELRCDPISGHTALYWYRQSLGQGLEFLIYFQGNSAPDKSGLPSDRFSAERTGGSVSTLTIQRTQQEDSAVYLCASSFRLAGVSNTGELFFGEGSRLTVL.

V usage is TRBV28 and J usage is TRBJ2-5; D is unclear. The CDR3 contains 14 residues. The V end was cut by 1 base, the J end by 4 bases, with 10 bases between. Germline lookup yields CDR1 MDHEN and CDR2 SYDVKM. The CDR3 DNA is TGTGCCAGCAGTTTATATAGGGTTCCAGAGACCCAGTACTTC. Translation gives CASSLYRVPETQYF.